This is a list of T cell receptor beta chains from one sample in a study of shared clonotypes between healthy human individuals. The repertoire was sequenced with immunoSEQ multiplex PCR; TCRdb's copy has only in-frame clones and lacks some. There are under 2,500,000 clones in the sample; about 94% occur only once, and approximately 0.13% lies in the top ten. Material: naive CD4+ T cells sorted from blood. The source is a man younger than 35 in good health. CDR3s include the opening cysteine and the closing phenylalanine or tryptophan. A D gene is named only where the DNA matches it firmly. Rows may omit the clone size; those that give it use once, few, many or a size class.

clone size | J gene | CDR3 length | D gene | V gene | CDR3 protein | CDR3 DNA
NA | TRBJ2-7 | 12 | NA | TRBV5-8 | CASSPYTYEQYF | TGTGCCAGCAGCCCATACACATACGAGCAGTACTTC
NA | TRBJ2-1 | 12 | NA | TRBV18 | CASSPLLGEQFF | TGTGCCAGCTCACCACTTCTTGGCGAGCAGTTCTTC
NA | TRBJ1-5 | 14 | NA | TRBV2 | CASRDSSRNQPQHF | TGTGCCAGCAGGGACAGCTCACGCAATCAGCCCCAGCATTTT
NA | TRBJ1-5 | 12 | TRBD1 | TRBV28 | CANWTGDQPQHF | TGTGCCAACTGGACAGGGGATCAGCCCCAGCATTTT
NA | TRBJ2-7 | 14 | NA | TRBV7-2 | CASSARGTNYEQYF | TGTGCCAGCAGCGCTAGGGGTACCAACTACGAGCAGTACTTC
NA | TRBJ2-2 | 16 | TRBD1 | TRBV7-9 | CASSSAGQGSTGELFF | TGTGCCAGCAGCTCAGCGGGACAGGGGTCCACCGGGGAGCTGTTTTTT
NA | TRBJ1-4 | 14 | NA | TRBV6-5 | CARVTGAEDEKLFF | TGTGCCAGGGTTACGGGCGCAGAGGATGAAAAACTGTTTTTT
once | TRBJ2-2 | 15 | NA | TRBV6-6 | CASSYPGRNTGELFF | TGTGCCAGCAGTTACCCGGGACGTAACACCGGGGAGCTGTTTTTT
NA | TRBJ2-2 | 16 | NA | TRBV5-1 | CASSLVPGVNTGELFF | TGCGCCAGCAGCTTGGTTCCGGGGGTCAACACCGGGGAGCTGTTTTTT
NA | TRBJ2-7 | 15 | TRBD2 | TRBV2 | CASQKGLAGSYEQYF | TGTGCCAGCCAAAAGGGACTAGCGGGATCCTACGAGCAGTACTTC
NA | TRBJ2-7 | 14 | NA | TRBV5-1 | CASEEGPATYEQYF | TGCGCCAGCGAGGAGGGACCGGCGACCTACGAGCAGTACTTC
NA | TRBJ2-3 | 17 | TRBD2 | TRBV18 | CASSPSSGGTSTDTQYF | TGTGCCAGCTCACCATCTAGCGGGGGAACTAGCACAGATACGCAGTATTTT
NA | TRBJ1-1 | 13 | NA | TRBV29-1 | CSVRTGMNTEAFF | TGCAGCGTAAGAACCGGGATGAACACTGAAGCTTTCTTT
NA | TRBJ1-1 | 15 | TRBD1 | TRBV5-1 | CASSPTRDRNTEAFF | TGCGCCAGCAGCCCGACGCGGGACAGGAACACTGAAGCTTTCTTT
NA | TRBJ1-4 | 19 | NA | TRBV6-1 | CASSAYGTWGGPRNEKLFF | TGTGCCAGCAGTGCCTATGGGACCTGGGGTGGGCCTCGTAATGAAAAACTGTTTTTT
NA | TRBJ2-3 | 16 | NA | TRBV9 | CASSVGVPRTTDTQYF | TGTGCCAGCAGCGTAGGCGTTCCGAGGACCACAGATACGCAGTATTTT
NA | TRBJ2-2 | 17 | NA | TRBV7-3 | CASSLHGGGLGTGELFF | TGTGCCAGCAGCCTACACGGGGGCGGGCTGGGCACCGGGGAGCTGTTTTTT
once | TRBJ1-6 | 15 | TRBD1 | TRBV6-1 | CASSPRQGYNSPLHF | TGTGCCAGCAGTCCAAGACAGGGGTATAATTCACCCCTCCACTTT
NA | TRBJ1-5 | 14 | NA | TRBV2 | CASSGGASNQPQHF | TGTGCCAGCAGTGGGGGGGCTAGCAATCAGCCCCAGCATTTT
NA | TRBJ2-7 | 15 | NA | TRBV6-5 | CASSRGRARTYEQYF | TGTGCCAGCAGTCGTGGGCGGGCACGGACCTACGAGCAGTACTTC
NA | TRBJ1-1 | 18 | TRBD1 | TRBV5-4 | CASTPSRGQGAPSAEAFF | TGTGCCAGCACCCCCTCGCGAGGACAGGGGGCTCCGAGCGCTGAAGCTTTCTTT
NA | TRBJ1-1 | 14 | NA | TRBV2 | CASSQQGVDTEAFF | TGTGCCAGCAGTCAACAGGGAGTAGATACTGAAGCTTTCTTT
few | TRBJ2-5 | 12 | NA | TRBV10-3 | CAIGEQQETQYF | TGTGCCATCGGGGAACAGCAAGAGACCCAGTACTTC
NA | TRBJ2-4 | 12 | NA | TRBV2 | CASRDEGNIQYF | TGTGCCAGCAGAGACGAGGGAAACATTCAGTACTTC
NA | TRBJ1-5 | 14 | NA | TRBV6-6 | CASSYYRGDQPQHF | TGTGCCAGCAGTTACTATAGGGGGGATCAGCCCCAGCATTTT